One sample yielded the 20 T cell receptor beta chains listed below, sequenced in a study of blood T cell repertoires in COVID-19. Profiled with immunoSEQ multiplex PCR; TCRdb holds only in-frame clones, not every one. This sample has more than 250,000 clones; approximately 85% occur once, and the top ten carry 5.1%. The sample comprised peripheral blood. These receptors all come from a man over 45 with active or convalescent COVID-19.

This chain joins TRBV2 and TRBJ2-4; D is perhaps TRBD1 (5 bases). The length of the CDR3 is 14 residues. The V end lost 1 base, the J end lost 1 base, and 5 bases lay between the germline ends. The germline V gene has CDR1 SNHLY and CDR2 FYNNEI. The CDR3 loop reads CASSEDRAKNIQYF. The CDR3 DNA is TGTGCCAGCAGTGAAGACAGGGCCAAAAACATTCAGTACTTC.

This chain uses TRBV5-1 with TRBJ2-1; 12 bases agree with TRBD2. CDR1 and CDR2 (germline): SGHRS, YFSETQ. This CDR3 comprises 16 residues. Trimming at V came to 3 bases and at J to 10 bases, leaving 11 bases not matched to a gene. The DNA of the CDR3 is TGCGCCAGCAGCTCCGGGGGACTAGCGGGTGCAGGAGAGCAGTTCTTC. It translates to CASSSGGLAGAGEQFF.

The chain couples TRBV27 to TRBJ1-4; D gene unclear. V shed 2 bases and J shed 8 bases, with 21 bases lying between them. CDR1 MNHEY and CDR2 SMNVEV come from the germline V gene (reference sequence). There are 17 residues in the CDR3. The CDR3 bases are TGTGCCAGCAGTTTAAAGTCGTATGCGGGGAGTCGGGAAAAACTGTTTTTT. Its translation is CASSLKSYAGSREKLFF.

V gene TRBV18 combines with J gene TRBJ1-1, with no clear D. V was clipped by 3 bases and J by 1 base, with 3 bases between them. The CDR3 has 12 amino acids. Germline V gene data show CDR1 as KGHSH and CDR2 as LQKENI. The CDR3 DNA is TGTGCCAGCTCACCTCAGAACACTGAAGCTTTCTTT. This gives the protein CASSPQNTEAFF.

The rearrangement joins TRBV7-3 to TRBJ2-6; the match to TRBD1 covers 8 bases. CDR3 length: 17 residues. V dropped 3 bases and J dropped 0; count of bases not matched to a gene: 4. Germline V CDR1 and CDR2: SGHTA, FQGTGA. The CDR3 nucleotides are TGTGCCAGCAGCTTCGGACAGGGAGCCTCTGGGGCCAACGTCCTGACTTTC. Translated, it gives CASSFGQGASGANVLTF.

The V and J genes are TRBV12-3 or TRBV12-4 and TRBJ1-4; no firm D call. Trimming left V 6 bases short and J 0 bases short, with 5 bases between. This CDR3 comprises 13 residues. CDR3 residues: CASRFTTNEKLFF. The CDR3 DNA reads as TGTGCCAGCAGGTTTACAACTAATGAAAAACTGTTTTTT.

The CDR3 region has the DNA TGTGCCAGCTCACCCACCAGGGACATCTCCTACAATGAGCAGTTCTTC. Its translation is CASSPTRDISYNEQFF. V and J are TRBV18 and TRBJ2-1, with D maybe TRBD1 (6 bases). Trimming removed 3 bases at V and 0 bases at J, with 12 bases between. The V gene's germline CDR1 is KGHSH and CDR2 LQKENI. The CDR3 loop spans 16 amino acids.

V usage is TRBV4-1 and J usage is TRBJ2-7; 7 bases line up with TRBD2. V gave up 0 bases and J gave up 3 bases; unmatched junction bases: 5. This CDR3 is 15 amino acids long. The germline CDR1 and CDR2 sequences are MGHRA and YSYEKL. The CDR3, as DNA: TGCGCCAGCAGCCAAGAGTTAGCGGGTGACTACGAGCAGTACTTC. This encodes CASSQELAGDYEQYF.

The chain is built from TRBV5-5 and TRBJ2-4; TRBD1 is a possible D gene (6 bases). The CDR3 spans 17 residues. V lost 1 base to trimming and J lost 5 bases, with 19 bases between them. The germline V gene encodes CDR1 SGHKS and CDR2 YYEKEE (reference sequence). The CDR3 region is CASSLFFMKGQQNIQYF. DNA of the CDR3: TGTGCCAGCAGCTTGTTTTTTATGAAAGGACAGCAAAACATTCAGTACTTC.

This clone was observed once. The V call is TRBV2, the J call TRBJ1-2; D ambiguous. Germline CDR1 and CDR2: SNHLY and FYNNEI. V was cut by 7 bases and J by 4 bases, with 13 bases left in between. This CDR3 has 13 amino acids. CDR3 in amino acids: CASKPVEGYGYTF. DNA for the CDR3: TGTGCCAGCAAGCCGGTGGAGGGCTATGGCTACACCTTC.

This chain connects TRBV6-5 to TRBJ1-2; 9 nucleotides agree with TRBD1. Germline CDR1 reads MNHEY; CDR2 reads SVGAGI. Germline trimming cut 0 bases from V and 6 bases from J; bases unmatched to any gene: 5. The CDR3 is made up of 15 amino acids. CDR3 in DNA: TGTGCCAGCAGTTACTCAGGGACAGGGAACGATGGCTACACCTTC. Translation: CASSYSGTGNDGYTF.

Written as DNA, the CDR3 is TGTGCCAGCAGCCACCGCACTAGGGCGATCGAGCAGTACTTC. Protein sequence: CASSHRTRAIEQYF. The chain is built from TRBV7-2 and TRBJ2-7; tentative D call: TRBD2 (5 bases). Germline V gene lookup returns CDR1 SGHTA and CDR2 FQGNSA. The V and J ends lost 5 bases and 6 bases respectively, with 17 bases between them. The CDR3 totals 14 residues. Using reference TRBV7-2 and TRBJ2-7 for the parts outside the CDR3, the full variable domain is GAGVSQSPSNKVTEKGKDVELRCDPISGHTALYWYRQSLGQGLEFLIYFQGNSAPDKSGLPSDRFSAERTGGSVSTLTIQRTQQEDSAVYLCASSHRTRAIEQYFGPGTRLTVT.

This clone came up once. V is TRBV15 and J is TRBJ1-2; D gene uncertain. Trimming pared 6 bases from V and 2 bases from J, leaving 16 bases between. The germline gives CDR1 LNHNV, CDR2 YYDKDF (reference sequence). The CDR3 totals 15 residues. CDR3 nucleotide sequence: TGTGCCACCAGAAGCGATTACGTTCCAAACTATGGCTACACCTTC. Protein: CATRSDYVPNYGYTF.

The chain has TRBV11-2 and TRBJ2-3; 7 positions match TRBD2. CDR3 size: 14 residues. J was trimmed by 6 bases and V by 3 bases; bases with no gene match: 6. Germline lookup yields CDR1 SGHAT and CDR2 FQNNGV. CDR3 DNA sequence: TGTGCCAGCAGCTTTGGACAAGCGGGGGATACGCAGTATTTT. Amino acids: CASSFGQAGDTQYF.

The chain joins TRBV3-1 (or the pseudogene TRBV3-2) to TRBJ1-1; the D gene is possibly TRBD1 (5 bases). V lost 1 base and J lost 10, with 16 bases in between. The CDR3 contains 14 residues. CDR1 is LGHDT, CDR2 YNNKEL, per germline (reference sequence). This chain's CDR3 is CASSQGGGVGAAFF. The CDR3 DNA reads as TGTGCCAGCAGCCAAGGGGGGGGTGTCGGTGCAGCTTTCTTT.

This sequence joins TRBV20-1 and TRBJ2-7; no clear D. V was pared by 7 bases and J by 4 bases, with 8 bases between. There are 10 residues in the CDR3. Germline V gives CDR1 DFQATT, CDR2 SNEGSKA (reference sequence). This CDR3 reads CSGLAYEQYF. The CDR3 DNA reads as TGCAGTGGGTTAGCATACGAGCAGTACTTC.

This rearrangement joins TRBV11-2 to TRBJ1-6; tentative D call: TRBD1 (6 bases). Germline V gene sequence: CDR1 SGHAT, CDR2 FQNNGV. Trimming left V 5 bases short and J 6 bases short, with 14 bases between. The CDR3 has 15 amino acids. The CDR3 DNA follows: TGTGCCAGCAGCCATGATCCAGGGGTTAATTCACCCCTCCACTTT. It codes for CASSHDPGVNSPLHF. The full variable domain, rest sourced from reference TRBV11-2 and TRBJ1-6, is EAGVAQSPRYKIIEKRQSVAFWCNPISGHATLYWYQQILGQGPKLLIQFQNNGVVDDSQLPKDRFSAERLKGVDSTLKIQPAKLEDSAVYLCASSHDPGVNSPLHFGNGTRLTVT.

J is TRBJ1-2 and V is TRBV7-2, with D unresolved. V was trimmed by 6 bases and J by 3 bases, leaving 11 bases between them. The CDR3 is 13 residues long. Per germline, CDR1 SGHTA and CDR2 FQGNSA. CDR3 nucleotides: TGTGCCAGCAGTTGGGAGGCCTACTATGGCTACACCTTC. This sequence encodes CASSWEAYYGYTF.

This chain joins TRBV2 and TRBJ1-1; D is perhaps TRBD1 (5 bases). Trimming pared 5 bases from V and 1 base from J, leaving 11 bases between. This CDR3 is built from 14 residues. Germline assignment: CDR1 SNHLY and CDR2 FYNNEI. In DNA, the CDR3 is TGTGCCAGCAGTTCAGGAAGGGGGAACACTGAAGCTTTCTTT. Encoded protein: CASSSGRGNTEAFF.

V and J are TRBV29-1 and TRBJ1-2, with 9 nucleotides matching TRBD1. The CDR3 has 13 residues. The V and J ends lost 8 bases and 7 bases, in that order; junction bases with no gene match: 11. Germline CDR1 is SQVTM and CDR2 is ANQGSEA. CDR3 DNA sequence: TGCAGCACGAGGGGGGACAGGGCGTCTGGCTACACCTTC. Translation gives CSTRGDRASGYTF.